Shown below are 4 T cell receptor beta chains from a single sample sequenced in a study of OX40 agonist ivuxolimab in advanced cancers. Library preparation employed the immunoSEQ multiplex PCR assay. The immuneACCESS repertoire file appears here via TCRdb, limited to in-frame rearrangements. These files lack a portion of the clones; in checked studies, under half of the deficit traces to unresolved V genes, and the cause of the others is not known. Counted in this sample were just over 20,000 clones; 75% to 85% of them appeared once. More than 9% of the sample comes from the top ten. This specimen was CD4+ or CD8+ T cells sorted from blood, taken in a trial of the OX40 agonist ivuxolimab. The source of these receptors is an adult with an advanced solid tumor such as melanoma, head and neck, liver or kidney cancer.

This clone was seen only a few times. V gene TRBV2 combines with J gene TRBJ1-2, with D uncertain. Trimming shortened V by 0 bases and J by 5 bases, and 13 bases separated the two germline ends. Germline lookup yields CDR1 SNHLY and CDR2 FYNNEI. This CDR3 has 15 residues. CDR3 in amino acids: CASSEAGSSAYGYTF. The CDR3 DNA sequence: TGTGCCAGCAGTGAAGCGGGGTCTTCGGCTTATGGCTACACCTTC.

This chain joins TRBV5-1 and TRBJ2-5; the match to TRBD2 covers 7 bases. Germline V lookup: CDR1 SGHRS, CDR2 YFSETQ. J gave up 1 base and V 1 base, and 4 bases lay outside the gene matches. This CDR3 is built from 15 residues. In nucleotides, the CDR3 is TGCGCCAGCAGCTTGCGCGGGGGTAGCCAAGAGACCCAGTACTTC. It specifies CASSLRGGSQETQYF.

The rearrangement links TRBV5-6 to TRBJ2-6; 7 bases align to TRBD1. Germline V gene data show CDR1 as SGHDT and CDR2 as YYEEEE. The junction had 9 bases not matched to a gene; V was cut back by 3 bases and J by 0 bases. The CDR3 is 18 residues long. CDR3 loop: CASSSGPTGTSGANVLTF. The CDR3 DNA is TGTGCCAGCAGCTCCGGACCGACAGGGACCTCTGGGGCCAACGTCCTGACTTTC. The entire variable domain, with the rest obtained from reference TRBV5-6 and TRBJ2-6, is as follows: DAGVTQSPTHLIKTRGQQVTLRCSPKSGHDTVSWYQQALGQGPQFIFQYYEEEERQRGNFPDRFSGHQFPNYSSELNVNALLLGDSALYLCASSSGPTGTSGANVLTFGAGSRLTVL.

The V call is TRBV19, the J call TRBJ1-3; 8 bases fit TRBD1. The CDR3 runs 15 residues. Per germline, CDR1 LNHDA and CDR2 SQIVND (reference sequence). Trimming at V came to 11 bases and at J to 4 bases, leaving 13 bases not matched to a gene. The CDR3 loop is CALGQGEFEGNTIYF. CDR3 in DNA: TGTGCCTTAGGACAGGGCGAGTTCGAGGGAAACACCATATATTTT.